Reported below is one TCR beta chain. Its target is unknown. Profiled with immunoSEQ multiplex PCR; TCRdb holds only in-frame clones, not every one. Here the sample spans 120,000 to 150,000 clones, approximately 88% being singletons. CDR3 length: 14 amino acids. Germline V gene data show CDR1 as MDHEN and CDR2 as SYDVKM. Trimming pared 5 bases from V and 0 bases from J, leaving 8 bases between. The entry originates in a study of T cell responses to AZD1222 COVID-19 vaccine. General study findings and limits: Donors were largely white British and mainly female; clonal diversity was possibly underestimated. The reported proportion of spike-specific TCRs targeting unmutated variant regions was nearly half. The study found vaccine-associated CD4 TCRs spanning spike, dominant at 160-218 and 743-854. Spike-specific TCR breadth and depth grew following two AZD1222 doses.

The gene calls are TRBV28 and TRBJ1-3, with D tentatively TRBD1 (5 bases). The sequence was obtained from an adult who received the MenACWY meningococcal vaccine as a control. Sequenced material: peripheral blood, taken 28 days after the second dose of the MenACWY control vaccine. CDR3 region: CASSQGHSGNTIYF. CDR3 DNA sequence: TGTGCCAGCAGTCAAGGACACTCTGGAAACACCATATATTTT. Supplemented by reference TRBV28 and TRBJ1-3, the full variable domain reads DVKVTQSSRYLVKRTGEKVFLECVQDMDHENMFWYRQDPGLGLRLIYFSYDVKMKEKGDIPEGYSVSREKKERFSLILESASTNQTSMYLCASSQGHSGNTIYFGEGSWLTVV.